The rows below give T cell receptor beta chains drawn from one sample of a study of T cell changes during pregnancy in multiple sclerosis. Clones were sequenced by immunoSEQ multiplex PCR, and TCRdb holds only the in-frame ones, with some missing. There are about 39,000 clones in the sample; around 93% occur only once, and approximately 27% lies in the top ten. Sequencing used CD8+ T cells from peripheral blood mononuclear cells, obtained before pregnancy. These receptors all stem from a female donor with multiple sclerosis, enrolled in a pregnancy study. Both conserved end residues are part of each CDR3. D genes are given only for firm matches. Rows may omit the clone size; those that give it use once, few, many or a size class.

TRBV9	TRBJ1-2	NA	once	TGTGCCAGCAGCGGACAGGATCACCCATATGGCTACACCTTC	CASSGQDHPYGYTF
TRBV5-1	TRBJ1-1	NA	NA	TGCGCCAGCAGCCCCGGACAGATCATGAACACTGAAGCTTTCTTT	CASSPGQIMNTEAFF
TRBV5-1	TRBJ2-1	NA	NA	TGCGCCAGCAGCTTGGGTGGAGGACGGAATGAGCAGTTCTTC	CASSLGGGRNEQFF
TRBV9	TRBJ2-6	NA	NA	TGTGCCAGCAGCGTAGTAGCAACTAGCTCTGGGGCCAACGTCCTGACTTTC	CASSVVATSSGANVLTF
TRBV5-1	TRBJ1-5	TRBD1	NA	TGCGCCAGCAGCCCGGGACAGAACAATCAGCCCCAGCATTTT	CASSPGQNNQPQHF
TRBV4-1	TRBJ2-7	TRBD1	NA	TGCGCCAGCAGCCCAGGACAGGGGGCTTCCTTCGAGCAGTACTTC	CASSPGQGASFEQYF
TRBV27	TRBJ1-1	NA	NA	TGTGCCAGCAGTTTATCGGCAGGAACTAGGTACTCAGGGGCTGAAGCTTTCTTT	CASSLSAGTRYSGAEAFF
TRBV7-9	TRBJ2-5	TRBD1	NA	TGTGCCAGCAGCCCTAACAGGGGGTCGGGGGAGACCCAGTACTTC	CASSPNRGSGETQYF
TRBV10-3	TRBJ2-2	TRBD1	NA	TGTGCCATCAGACCCGTAGAAGCCCGGGACAGGGAATTTGCCGGGGAGCTGTTTTTT	CAIRPVEARDREFAGELFF
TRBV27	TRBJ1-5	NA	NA	TGTGCCAGCAGTCCTAGGGGTGGAGATCAGCCCCAGCATTTT	CASSPRGGDQPQHF
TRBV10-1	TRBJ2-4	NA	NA	TGCGCCAGCAGTGAGTCGAGGTCTCCCAAAAACATTCAGTACTTC	CASSESRSPKNIQYF
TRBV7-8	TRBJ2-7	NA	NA	TGTGCCAGCAGCTTAGAACTAGCCCGGATCGAGCAGTACTTC	CASSLELARIEQYF
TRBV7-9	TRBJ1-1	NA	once	TGTGCCAGCAGCTTACAGGGGTCGAACACTGAAGCTTTCTTT	CASSLQGSNTEAFF
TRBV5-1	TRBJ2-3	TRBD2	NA	TGCGCCAGCAGCCCCGGAAGCGGACTAGCGACAGATACGCAGTATTTT	CASSPGSGLATDTQYF
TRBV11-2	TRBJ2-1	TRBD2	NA	TGTGCCAGCAGCTTAGGCTCTAGCGGCTACAATGAGCAGTTCTTC	CASSLGSSGYNEQFF
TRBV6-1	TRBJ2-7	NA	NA	TGTGCCAGCAGTGAAGATCCAGGGGGGATGGTCTACGAGCAGTACTTC	CASSEDPGGMVYEQYF
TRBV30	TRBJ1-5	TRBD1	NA	TGTGCCTGGAGTTCGGCGGGACAGTGGAATCAGCCCCAGCATTTT	CAWSSAGQWNQPQHF
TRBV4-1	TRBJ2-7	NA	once	TGCGCCAACAGCCAAGATTCTGGACTTGGGGTAGAGCAGTACTTC	CANSQDSGLGVEQYF
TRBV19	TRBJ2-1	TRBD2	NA	TGTGCCAGTAGTATTAGCGGGGGGGCCTACAATGAGCAGTTCTTC	CASSISGGAYNEQFF
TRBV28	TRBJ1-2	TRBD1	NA	TGTGCCAGCAGCCCACGACAGGGAGGCAGCTATGGCTACACCTTC	CASSPRQGGSYGYTF
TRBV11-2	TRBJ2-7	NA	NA	TGTGCCAGCAGCTTATCTCAGGGGCGAAGGGAGCAGTACTTC	CASSLSQGRREQYF
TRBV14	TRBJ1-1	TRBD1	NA	TGTGCCAGCAGCCGGGCTAGACAGGGGAGGGCCACTGAAGCTTTCTTT	CASSRARQGRATEAFF
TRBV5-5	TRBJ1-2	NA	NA	TGTGCCAGCAGCTTGGGGGACACCCACTATGGCTACACCTTC	CASSLGDTHYGYTF
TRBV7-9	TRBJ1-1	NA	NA	TGTGCCAGCAGCTTTGCGGGCCGTTCTACTCCTGAAGCTTTCTTT	CASSFAGRSTPEAFF
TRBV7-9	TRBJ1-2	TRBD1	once	TGTGCCAGCAGCTCCCCTCGACAGGGGAGGTATGGCTACACCTTC	CASSSPRQGRYGYTF
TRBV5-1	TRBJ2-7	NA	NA	TGCGCCAGCAGCTTGGCCGTGGCACCCTCCCCCTACGAGCAGTACTTC	CASSLAVAPSPYEQYF
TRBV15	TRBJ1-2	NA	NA	TGTGCCACCAGCAGAGATAGAACAGGGAACTATGGCTACACCTTC	CATSRDRTGNYGYTF
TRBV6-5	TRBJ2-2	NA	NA	TGTGCCAGCAGTTACAGTACGGCCGGGGAGCTGTTTTTT	CASSYSTAGELFF
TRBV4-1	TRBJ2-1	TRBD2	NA	TGCGCCAGCAGCCAAGATAGCGGGAGGGCGAGTGAGCAGTTCTTC	CASSQDSGRASEQFF
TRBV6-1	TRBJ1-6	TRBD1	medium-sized	TGTGCCAGCAGTGAGGGGACAGGGAGTTCACCCCTCCACTTT	CASSEGTGSSPLHF
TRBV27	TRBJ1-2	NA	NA	TGTGCCAGCAGTTTCCAGGGGCCCTATGGCTACACCTTC	CASSFQGPYGYTF
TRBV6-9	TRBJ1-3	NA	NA	TGTGCCAGCAGTTCCCCTGGGAGGTCGTGGGGTGGAAACACCATATATTTT	CASSSPGRSWGGNTIYF
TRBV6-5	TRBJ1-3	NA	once	TGTGCCAGCAGTTACAGAGGGATGGACACCATATATTTT	CASSYRGMDTIYF
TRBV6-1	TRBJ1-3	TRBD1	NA	TGTGCCACCCACCCAGGGGGAGGAAACACCATATATTTT	CATHPGGGNTIYF
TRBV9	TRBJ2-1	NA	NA	TGTGCCAGCAGCGCAGGGGTGACGGGGGGTGGGGATGAGCAGTTCTTC	CASSAGVTGGGDEQFF
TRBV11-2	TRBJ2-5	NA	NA	TGTGCCAGCAGCCCCAAGAGCGTTGGAGAGACCCAGTACTTC	CASSPKSVGETQYF
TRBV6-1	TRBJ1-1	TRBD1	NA	TGTGCCAGCAGTGTCAGGGGGCATCGGGTCACTGAAGCTTTCTTT	CASSVRGHRVTEAFF
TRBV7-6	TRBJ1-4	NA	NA	TGTGCCAGCAGTTTCAACGTCCCCGAGAGGGGGAGTGAAAAACTGTTTTTT	CASSFNVPERGSEKLFF
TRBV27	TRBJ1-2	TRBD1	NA	TGTGCCAGCAGTCTCCGGACAGGGGGCATGGATGGCTACACCTTC	CASSLRTGGMDGYTF
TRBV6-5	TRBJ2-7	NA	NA	TGTGCCAGCAGTTACACCTACTCCTACGAGCAGTACTTC	CASSYTYSYEQYF
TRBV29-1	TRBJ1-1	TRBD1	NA	TGCAGCGGCCGCCCCGGACAGGGGACTGAAGCTTTCTTT	CSGRPGQGTEAFF
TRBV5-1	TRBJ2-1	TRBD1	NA	TGCGCCAGCAGCGTCCGACAGGGGATGCTGAATGAGCAGTTCTTC	CASSVRQGMLNEQFF
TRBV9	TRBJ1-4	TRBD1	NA	TGTGCCAGCAGCGGAAAGGCAGGGGGCGCGTCTGAAAAACTGTTTTTT	CASSGKAGGASEKLFF
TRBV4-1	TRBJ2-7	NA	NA	TGCGCCAGCAGCCAGGGCTTTGCTTCCCAAGGGACTGCTTACGAGCAGTACTTC	CASSQGFASQGTAYEQYF
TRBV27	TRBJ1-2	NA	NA	TGTGCCAGCAGTTCCCAACAGGGAGTAGACTATGGCTACACCTTC	CASSSQQGVDYGYTF
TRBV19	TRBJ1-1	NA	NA	TGTGCCAGCCGAGTAGTCCTGGGGGGGCATACTGAAGCTTTCTTT	CASRVVLGGHTEAFF
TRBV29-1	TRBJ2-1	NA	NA	TGCAGCGCCTGGGACTGGGCGGCTGAGCAGTTCTTC	CSAWDWAAEQFF
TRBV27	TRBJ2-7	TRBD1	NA	TGTGCCAGCAGCCGGGACAGCTACGAGCAGTACTTC	CASSRDSYEQYF
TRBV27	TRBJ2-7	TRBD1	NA	TGTGCCAGCAGTGGGGGGACAGGGGCCTACGAGCAGTACTTC	CASSGGTGAYEQYF
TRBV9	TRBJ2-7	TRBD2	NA	TGTGCCAGCAGCCTAAGAGCGGGAGGGCCAACCGACGAGCAGTACTTC	CASSLRAGGPTDEQYF
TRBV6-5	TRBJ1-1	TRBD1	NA	TGTGCCAGCAGTGCCAACAGGGGGCTTAAAGCTTTCTTT	CASSANRGLKAFF
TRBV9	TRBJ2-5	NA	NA	TGTGCCAGCAGCGTAGGGCAGAAAGAGACCCAGTACTTC	CASSVGQKETQYF
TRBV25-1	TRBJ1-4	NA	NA	TGTGCCAGCAGTGAATGGAGGAGGGGACCTAATGAAAAACTGTTTTTT	CASSEWRRGPNEKLFF
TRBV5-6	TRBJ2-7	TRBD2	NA	TGTGCCAGCAGCTTGGCGGGGGGGGGCTTCGGGTACTTC	CASSLAGGGFGYF
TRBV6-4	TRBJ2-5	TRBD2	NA	TGTGCCAGCAGTGACTCGGGGTTACGCGGGGGCCAAGAGACCCAGTACTTC	CASSDSGLRGGQETQYF
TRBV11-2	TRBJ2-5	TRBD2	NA	TGTGCCAGCACCCCTAACATAGCGGGAGGCCTTCGAGCTCAAGAGACCCAGTACTTC	CASTPNIAGGLRAQETQYF
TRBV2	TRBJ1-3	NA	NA	TGTGCCAGCAGTGAGGCGGGCAATTCCAAGGGAAACACCATATATTTT	CASSEAGNSKGNTIYF
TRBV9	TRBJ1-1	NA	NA	TGTGCCAGCAGCGGATCAATCCATCCGCGGGGGACTTCGAACACTGAAGCTTTCTTT	CASSGSIHPRGTSNTEAFF